The next 9 T cell receptor beta chains were all read from a single sample in a study of metastatic and nonmetastatic thyroid tumors (dated by TCRdb to between 2020 and 2021). Library prep was done by PCR. The reads were generated on an Illumina HiSeq 4000. Using fastp at Q25 and MiXCR, TCRdb reprocessed the public reads and kept productive beta chains. The sample has about 49,000 clones on record, approximately 4.1% of them singletons. 7.5% to 10% of the sample goes to the ten largest clones. None of the patients had been given any treatment before thyroid surgery. The specimen was blood. The receptor source for this set is a female donor with papillary thyroid cancer or a benign thyroid nodule (not recorded which). Some clones in this sample may be carry-over from other donors' samples.

This clone appeared a few times. Since a much larger clone is just one base distant, this may be a read error. This CDR3 fails to terminate in the conserved phenylalanine or tryptophan, so it likely reflects a read error. This chain joins TRBV6-5 and TRBJ1-1, with D maybe TRBD1 (5 bases). The germline V gene has CDR1 MNHEY and CDR2 SVGAGI. V lost 5 bases and J lost 0, with 16 bases in between. The CDR3 has 16 amino acids. The CDR3 protein is CASSHRGVNMNTEAFL. The CDR3 DNA reads TGTGCCAGCAGTCACCGGGGGGTTAACATGAACACTGAAGCTTTCCTT.

This clone appeared many times. V is TRBV7-3 and J is TRBJ2-2; D tentatively reads TRBD1 or TRBD2 (5 bases each). V was clipped by 5 bases and J by 7 bases, with 17 bases between them. CDR1 SGHTA and CDR2 FQGTGA come from the germline V gene. The CDR3 covers 15 residues. Written as DNA, the CDR3 is TGTGCCAGCAGCCCTCAGGCTGAGAGGGGCGGGGAGCTGTTTTTT. It yields the protein CASSPQAERGGELFF. The full variable domain, rest sourced from reference TRBV7-3 and TRBJ2-2, is GAGVSQTPSNKVTEKGKYVELRCDPISGHTALYWYRQSLGQGPEFLIYFQGTGAADDSGLPNDRFFAVRPEGSVSTLKIQRTERGDSAVYLCASSPQAERGGELFFGEGSRLTVL.

At least ten counts were recorded for this clone. This chain links TRBV27 with TRBJ1-5; D is unclear. The CDR3 consists of 15 residues. Germline assignment: CDR1 MNHEY and CDR2 SMNVEV (reference sequence). V dropped 7 bases and J dropped 0 bases, with 13 bases sitting between them. The DNA of the CDR3 is TGTGCCAGCAATCCCGTTTATGATAGCAATCAGCCCCAGCATTTT. This gives the protein CASNPVYDSNQPQHF.

This clone was counted ten times or more. V usage is TRBV7-3 and J usage is TRBJ2-3, with 9 positions matching TRBD2. CDR1 and CDR2 from the germline V gene are SGHTA and FQGTGA. This CDR3 is built from 15 residues. Trimming removed 3 bases from V and 0 bases from J; junction bases left unmatched: 1. CDR3 protein: CASSFLAGSTDTQYF. For the CDR3, the DNA is TGTGCCAGCAGCTTTCTAGCGGGAAGCACAGATACGCAGTATTTT.

This clone was recorded only once. A read error is possible here, since a much larger clone lies one base away. The genes are TRBV18 and TRBJ1-6; 9 bases are shared with TRBD1. Germline V gives CDR1 KGHSH, CDR2 LQKENI. The CDR3 totals 16 residues. CDR3 bases: TGTGCCAGCTCACCACGGACAGGGGAGGATAGGTCACCCCTCCGCTTT. Translating it yields CASSPRTGEDRSPLRF.

The V and J genes are TRBV6-1 and TRBJ1-5; 7 nucleotides match TRBD1. CDR1 and CDR2 from the germline V gene are MNHNS and SASEGT. The CDR3 is 13 residues long. Unmatched junction bases numbered 4, after V lost 5 bases and J lost 6 bases. CDR3 sequence (DNA): TGTGCCAGCAGTCGACAGGGTGGTCAGCCCCAGCATTTT. Its translation is CASSRQGGQPQHF.

This clone showed up many times. The CDR3: CASSSETRTYNEQFF. CDR3 DNA: TGTGCCAGCAGTTCCGAGACTAGAACCTACAATGAGCAGTTCTTC. V and J are TRBV6-1 and TRBJ2-1, with D tentatively TRBD2 (6 bases). The CDR3 length is 15 residues. Germline V gene lookup returns CDR1 MNHNS and CDR2 SASEGT. Trimming pared 5 bases from V and 2 bases from J, leaving 13 bases between.

In this sample, this clone turned up a few times. The chain has TRBV27 and TRBJ2-3; 8 bases are a match to TRBD2. V lost 7 bases, J lost 15 bases, and 15 bases stayed unmatched. CDR3 size: 13 residues. Germline loops: CDR1 MNHEY, CDR2 SMNVEV (reference sequence). The chain's CDR3 is CASMDGLADTKYF. The DNA of the CDR3 is TGTGCCAGCATGGACGGACTAGCTGATACGAAATATTTT.

This clone was found many times. The CDR3 region is CASHRVAGASPEQYF. CDR3 nucleotides: TGTGCCAGCCACCGCGTCGCGGGAGCCTCTCCGGAGCAGTACTTC. This rearrangement joins TRBV7-8 to TRBJ2-7; 7 bases match TRBD2. Losses at the gene ends were 8 bases for V and 7 bases for J; bases not matched to a gene: 17. Germline values: CDR1 SGHVS, CDR2 FQNEAQ. CDR3 size: 15 residues. The full variable domain, with the rest looked up from reference TRBV7-8 and TRBJ2-7, is GAGVSQSPRYKVAKRGQDVALRCDPISGHVSLFWYQQALGQGPEFLTYFQNEAQLDKSGLPSDRFFAERPEGSVSTLKIQRTQQEDSAVYLCASHRVAGASPEQYFGPGTRLTVT.